One and the same sample provided the 23 T cell receptor beta chains below, sequenced in a study of response to subunit inactivated influenza vaccine. TCRdb re-called the RT-PCR reads with MiXCR, one entry per CDR3 protein. The data show roughly 760,000 distinct CDR3 sequences, around 20% seen once. The source was PBMCs from blood, collected approximately 5 days after vaccination. All receptors derive from a man in his fifties or sixties who received an inactivated influenza vaccine.

In this sample, this clonotype turned up a few times. V usage is TRBV12-3 or TRBV12-4 and J usage is TRBJ2-7, with a weak D call TRBD2 (6 bases). V was pared by 2 bases and J by 2 bases, with 10 bases between. The CDR3 runs to 14 residues. CDR3 region: CASSLMSGAYEQYF. CDR3 DNA sequence: TGTGCCAGCAGTTTAATGTCGGGGGCCTACGAGCAGTACTTC.

This clonotype has more than one count but fewer than ten. The chain carries TRBV5-5 and TRBJ2-7; the match to TRBD1 covers 8 bases. V shed 3 bases, J shed 6 bases, and the junction held 2 bases outside the gene matches. CDR1 and CDR2 from the germline V gene are SGHKS and YYEKEE (reference sequence). The CDR3 sequence is 12 residues long. The CDR3 nucleotides are TGTGCCAGCAGCTGGACAGGGTCCGAGCAGTACTTC. It codes for CASSWTGSEQYF.

This clonotype appeared a few times. The rearrangement links TRBV5-5 to TRBJ1-1; 10 bases are a match to TRBD1. After removal of 4 bases from V and 4 bases from J, the junction contained 7 bases not matched to a gene. CDR3 length: 15 amino acids. Germline lookup yields CDR1 SGHKS and CDR2 YYEKEE (reference sequence). The CDR3, as DNA: TGTGCCAGCAGCCCGAGGACAGGGGGAATCACTGAAGCTTTCTTT. Translating gives CASSPRTGGITEAFF.

This clonotype has a handful of counts. The V and J genes are TRBV12-3 or TRBV12-4 and TRBJ2-3; weak D call: TRBD2 (6 bases). V gave up 4 bases and J gave up 1 base, with 15 bases separating them. The CDR3 has 16 residues. CDR3 loop: CASSSGVGVGTDTQYF. The CDR3 coding sequence is TGTGCCAGCAGTTCGGGGGTAGGAGTCGGCACAGATACGCAGTATTTT.

The V call is TRBV12-3 or TRBV12-4, the J call TRBJ1-1; possibly TRBD1 for D (5 bases). CDR3 length: 15 amino acids. Trimming cost V 3 bases and J 1 base, with 12 bases left between them. CDR3: CASSFRGVANTEAFF. The CDR3 DNA reads as TGTGCCAGCAGTTTCCGGGGGGTCGCGAACACTGAAGCTTTCTTT.

The table lists this clonotype with a few counts. V is TRBV7-8 and J is TRBJ2-7; 9 nucleotides line up with TRBD1. Germline values: CDR1 SGHVS, CDR2 FQNEAQ. V was pared by 0 bases and J by 2 bases, with 8 bases of the junction left unmatched. This CDR3 is 17 amino acids long. The CDR3: CASSLARTGVGTYEQYF. For the CDR3, the DNA is TGTGCCAGCAGCTTAGCGAGGACAGGGGTCGGTACCTACGAGCAGTACTTC.

This clonotype was detected a few times. This chain uses TRBV5-1 with TRBJ2-7; D uncertain. This CDR3 contains 12 residues. Germline V gene lookup returns CDR1 SGHRS and CDR2 YFSETQ. Trimming left V 3 bases short and J 6 bases short, with 10 bases between. The CDR3 DNA is TGCGCCAGCAGCTACGATAGGGCCGAGCAGTACTTC. Its protein product is CASSYDRAEQYF. Combining the CDR3 with reference TRBV5-1 and TRBJ2-7 gives the whole variable domain KAGVTQTPRYLIKTRGQQVTLSCSPISGHRSVSWYQQTPGQGLQFLFEYFSETQRNKGNFPGRFSGRQFSNSRSEMNVSTLELGDSALYLCASSYDRAEQYFGPGTRLTVT.

As DNA, the CDR3 is TGTGCCAGCAGGCCTGGACAGGCTGGAAACACCATATATTTT. Protein: CASRPGQAGNTIYF. This sequence joins TRBV28 and TRBJ1-3; 7 bases map to TRBD1. The CDR3 has 14 amino acids. V gave up 6 bases and J gave up 2 bases; unmatched junction bases: 4. Germline CDR1 is MDHEN and CDR2 is SYDVKM.

The V and J genes are TRBV30 and TRBJ2-1; D is perhaps TRBD2 (6 bases). The germline gives CDR1 GTSNPN, CDR2 SVGIG (reference sequence). CDR3 length: 12 residues. V dropped 3 bases and J dropped 9 bases, with 12 bases sitting between them. The CDR3 region has the DNA TGTGCCTGGAGAAGAAGCGGGTCTGAGCAGTTCTTC. Encoded protein: CAWRRSGSEQFF.

The rearrangement links TRBV20-1 to TRBJ2-5; 8 bases match TRBD2. The trim removed 3 bases at V and 5 bases at J, leaving 8 bases unmatched. CDR1 DFQATT and CDR2 SNEGSKA come from the germline V gene (reference sequence). This CDR3 region has 14 residues. The DNA of the CDR3 is TGCAGTGCTAGTGAAGCGGGAGTGCGGGAGACCCAGTACTTC. Residues: CSASEAGVRETQYF.

The rearrangement joins TRBV4-3 to TRBJ1-3; no reliable D call. Trimming pared 0 bases from V and 6 bases from J, leaving 12 bases between. This CDR3 comprises 15 residues. Germline CDR1 reads LGHNA; CDR2 reads YSLEER. The CDR3 coding sequence is TGCGCCAGCAGCCAAGACGGGCGCCTTCAAAACACCATATATTTT. This codes for CASSQDGRLQNTIYF.

This chain connects TRBV7-8 to TRBJ2-5; D remains unclear. The V end was cut by 0 bases, the J end by 4 bases, with 12 bases between. The CDR3 is 15 residues long. CDR1 is SGHVS, CDR2 FQNEAQ, per germline. The CDR3 sequence is CASSLAIGSGETQYF. The CDR3 coding sequence is TGTGCCAGCAGCTTAGCGATCGGATCTGGAGAGACCCAGTACTTC.

There are a few counts of this clonotype. The CDR3 bases are TGCAGTGCTAGAGCTAAACGCACAGATACGCAGTATTTT. This codes for CSARAKRTDTQYF. The chain employs TRBV20-1 and TRBJ2-3; the D is unclear. Germline values: CDR1 DFQATT, CDR2 SNEGSKA (reference sequence). This CDR3 spans 13 amino acids. V was pared by 1 base and J by 1 base, with 6 bases between.

V usage is TRBV20-1 and J usage is TRBJ2-3, with D possibly being TRBD1 (5 bases). Germline loops: CDR1 DFQATT, CDR2 SNEGSKA (reference sequence). This CDR3 is built from 16 residues. The germline V and J ends were trimmed by 3 bases and 0 bases, with 16 bases remaining between them. DNA for the CDR3: TGCAGTGCTAGTAGTACGGCAGGGCTTAGCACAGATACGCAGTATTTT. The encoded protein is CSASSTAGLSTDTQYF.

This clonotype was seen only a few times. The chain combines TRBV12-3 or TRBV12-4 with TRBJ1-2; no firm D call. The CDR3 is made up of 14 amino acids. Trimming removed 3 bases from V and 3 bases from J, with 11 bases in between. Written as DNA, the CDR3 is TGTGCCAGCAGTTTCGAAGGACTTTACTATGGCTACACCTTC. This encodes CASSFEGLYYGYTF.

This clonotype was detected only a few times. The V and J genes are TRBV6-5 and TRBJ1-5; D remains unclear. Germline values: CDR1 MNHEY, CDR2 SVGAGI. The length of the CDR3 is 14 residues. V was trimmed by 0 bases and J by 5 bases, leaving 8 bases between them. The DNA for the CDR3 is TGTGCCAGCAGTTACTCGGAGGCATATCAGCCCCAGCATTTT. Translated: CASSYSEAYQPQHF.

This clonotype was seen only once. This rearrangement joins TRBV28 to TRBJ2-7; possible D gene TRBD1, 5 bases. Deletions cut 3 bases from V and 0 bases from J, with 15 bases between. The V gene's germline CDR1 is MDHEN and CDR2 SYDVKM. The CDR3 has 16 residues. CDR3 amino acids: CASSFVGAPLSYEQYF. CDR3 DNA sequence: TGTGCCAGCAGTTTCGTAGGGGCACCCCTCTCCTACGAGCAGTACTTC.

This clonotype came up a few times. The chain links TRBV20-1 to TRBJ2-3; D remains unclear. Germline V CDR1 and CDR2: DFQATT, SNEGSKA (reference sequence). V lost 5 bases to trimming and J lost 5 bases, with 8 bases between them. The CDR3 loop spans 11 amino acids. The CDR3 protein is CSASAGDTQYF. DNA of the CDR3: TGCAGTGCTTCCGCTGGAGATACGCAGTATTTT.

This clonotype was seen a handful of times. The chain is built from TRBV7-9 and TRBJ2-7, with 9 positions matching TRBD1. The CDR3 length is 16 residues. V was clipped by 5 bases and J by 6 bases; unmatched bases: 14. Per germline, CDR1 SEHNR and CDR2 FQNEAQ (reference sequence). CDR3 sequence reads: CASSTTPGQGSSEQYF. CDR3 bases: TGTGCCAGCAGCACCACTCCGGGACAGGGTTCATCCGAGCAGTACTTC.

This rearrangement joins TRBV19 to TRBJ1-1; 10 bases align to TRBD1. The CDR3 is 14 amino acids. Per the germline V gene, CDR1 is LNHDA and CDR2 is SQIVND (reference sequence). V lost 6 bases, J lost 4 bases, and 5 bases stayed unmatched. This CDR3 is CASRLDRGFTEAFF. CDR3 bases: TGTGCCAGTAGGCTGGACAGGGGGTTCACTGAAGCTTTCTTT. The full variable domain, rest sourced from reference TRBV19 and TRBJ1-1, is DGGITQSPKYLFRKEGQNVTLSCEQNLNHDAMYWYRQDPGQGLRLIYYSQIVNDFQKGDIAEGYSVSREKKESFPLTVTSAQKNPTAFYLCASRLDRGFTEAFFGQGTRLTVV.

The J gene is TRBJ1-1, the V gene TRBV6-1; D not certain. Germline CDR1 MNHNS, CDR2 SASEGT. There are 11 residues in the CDR3. V lost 5 bases and J 4 bases, leaving 5 bases between the germline ends. The DNA for the CDR3 is TGTGCCAGCAGTTATGTCACTGAAGCTTTCTTT. Its translation: CASSYVTEAFF.

This clonotype was seen more than once but under ten times. The chain carries TRBV9 and TRBJ2-7; D possibly matches TRBD1 or TRBD2 (5 bases each). Germline values: CDR1 SGDLS, CDR2 YYNGEE. V dropped 5 bases and J dropped 0 bases, with 21 bases sitting between them. The CDR3 has 17 amino acids. CDR3 bases: TGTGCCAGCAGTCCCCGTGTCGGGACGGCAAGCTCCTACGAGCAGTACTTC. It specifies CASSPRVGTASSYEQYF.

This clonotype has more than one count but fewer than ten. This rearrangement joins TRBV5-5 to TRBJ2-7; 9 bases agree with TRBD1. Germline V gives CDR1 SGHKS, CDR2 YYEKEE (reference sequence). The length of the CDR3 is 16 residues. V was clipped by 0 bases and J by 4 bases; unmatched bases: 8. The CDR3 region has the DNA TGTGCCAGCAGCTTGGAGTCCGGGACAGGGCTATACGAGCAGTACTTC. Amino acids: CASSLESGTGLYEQYF.